This TCR beta chain was captured in a study of metastatic and nonmetastatic thyroid tumors. TCRdb recomputed clones from the PCR reads via MiXCR. The table lists about 40,000 clones, 15% to 20% of them singletons. The V gene's germline CDR1 is MDHEN and CDR2 SYDVKM. This CDR3 has 13 amino acids. V gave up 4 bases and J gave up 11 bases; unmatched junction bases: 8. All patients reached thyroid surgery having received no treatment beforehand. The table lists this clone with many counts. The TCR sequence derives from a female donor with papillary thyroid cancer or a benign thyroid nodule (not recorded which). Some clones in this sample may be carry-over from other donors' samples. The chain links TRBV28 to TRBJ1-1, with TRBD1 identical over 9 bases. The sample taken for sequencing was tumor tissue. In DNA form, the CDR3 reads TGTGCCAGCAGTTCTCCCCACAGGGGGCTGGCTTTCTTT. Residues: CASSSPHRGLAFF.